Sequencing of this T cell receptor beta chain was carried out in a study of OX40 agonist ivuxolimab in advanced cancers. Study in general: At 0.01 to 10 mg/kg, ivuxolimab was administered intravenously to patients every 2 weeks. Hepatocellular carcinoma, melanoma, renal cell or head and neck cancer affected the dose-escalation patients. Having had anti-PD-1, anti-PD-L1 or anti-CTLA-4 therapy before was allowed, and roughly 39% had some.

This table comes from immunoSEQ multiplex PCR, and its TCRdb copy is limited to in-frame clones, with some not included. The top ten hold under 4.5% of the sample, which has 60,000 to 75,000 clones, about 86% seen once. Study-wide findings and caveats: Clonal expansion by week 6 occurred in CD4+ and CD8+ blood T cells (at 0.1 to 3.0 mg/kg).

Notes on this clone: Its antigen is as yet unknown.

The CDR3 has 15 amino acids. Germline lookup yields CDR1 SGHNT and CDR2 YYREEE (reference sequence). With V trimmed by 3 bases and J by 2 bases, 3 bases remained unmatched. The V and J genes are TRBV5-4 and TRBJ2-2; TRBD1 matches at 8 bases. This material consisted of CD4+ or CD8+ T cells sorted from blood, taken in a trial of the OX40 agonist ivuxolimab. The TCR was taken from an adult with an advanced solid tumor such as melanoma, head and neck, liver or kidney cancer. CDR3 DNA: TGTGCCAGCAGCTCCCCAGGGGGCAACACCGGGGAGCTGTTTTTT. Translation gives CASSSPGGNTGELFF.